Sequencing of this TCR beta chain was carried out in a study of T-cell memory formation after mild COVID-19 (dated by TCRdb to the early 2020s). About the study as a whole: TCR sequence clusters from the two donors were largely donor specific. T-cell clones expanding and contracting after mild COVID-19 in two donors were tracked by longitudinal TCRalpha and TCRbeta repertoire sequencing. The cohort comprised two young, previously healthy adult volunteers, one female and one male. The paper as a whole reports these results and caveats: Clones that contracted from day 15 to 85 showed balanced CD4/CD8 phenotypes, whereas a second wave of clones that expanded from day 15 to 37 leaned towards CD4+. SARS-CoV-2 specificity was not confirmed for the second-wave clones peaking on day 37. The study included only a couple of mild cases, and larger cohorts that include severe cases with pre-infection samples were judged to be necessary. Contracting CD4+ clones appeared mostly in the CM and EM memory subsets, whereas CD8+ clones were enriched in EMRA. The detection of some responding clones in pre-infection memory suggests that pre-existing cross-reactive memory T cells joined the SARS-CoV-2 response.

This clonotype was counted between two and nine times. Its antigen has not been determined. No quality values exist for individual bases; no much larger clone is one base distant. PBMCs were isolated by Ficoll-Paque density gradient centrifugation. The run used an Illumina NovaSeq 6000. Using 5'RACE with constant-segment primers, TCRalpha and TCRbeta cDNA libraries were constructed, with sample barcodes and unique molecular identifiers added in the process. Trizol reagent was used to extract RNA from every sample. Library amplification was performed in two PCR steps, and a second sample barcode and Illumina TruSeq adapters were introduced in the second step. Sequencing of libraries was performed on an Illumina NovaSeq with 2 x 150 bp paired-end reads. The original pipeline was this. Reads were demultiplexed and collapsed into UMI-guided consensus sequences with migec v1.2.7. Using mixcr v2.1.11, the UMI consensuses were aligned to TRA and TRB V and J templates and assembled into clonotypes. Expanded or contracted clonotypes were those called significant by both edgeR and NoisET, with noise models trained on biological replicates. For edgeR calls, a false discovery rate-adjusted p below 0.01 and a log2 fold-change threshold of 1 were applied. As an exploratory analysis of dynamics, max-normalized trajectories of the 1000 most abundant clonotypes were examined with PCA combined with hierarchical clustering. Each responding clone was given a CD4 or CD8 phenotype based on the CD4+ and CD8+ repertoires, which had been sequenced separately. TCRdb redid the processing of the public reads, applying fastp at Q25 and MiXCR, and retained in-frame beta chains. All rows with the same CDR3 protein become a single entry with the most common DNA and genes. What appears here as the V and J calls and clone size reflects TCRdb's work, not the paper's. The sample records about 200,000 distinct CDR3 sequences, 9.5% of which are singletons. The ten largest account for 3.5% to 4% of the sample.

In the germline V gene, CDR1 corresponds to MNHEY and CDR2 to SVGAGI. Relative to germline, V is 6 bases shorter and J is 3 bases shorter, with 10 bases between their ends. The CDR3, cysteine through phenylalanine, is 13 amino acids long. The retained sequence is limited to the CDR3, 39 bases, with the frame set at the first base. This clonotype was sampled from a man aged 18 to 30 who had mild COVID-19 (a few samples of this study predate the infection). The sample titles of this study are shuffled in the database, so cell type and time point are left out; the donor was told from shared clones. The receptor chain draws on TRBV6-5 and TRBJ2-3; matching of 5 bases hints at TRBD1 as the D gene. Sequenced input: PBMCs or a T cell subset sorted from them (not recorded which). The CDR3 reads as follows: CASRRQLTDTQYF. The DNA is TGTGCCAGCAGGAGACAGTTGACAGATACGCAGTATTTT.